These T cell receptor beta chains were read from a single sample in a study of PD-1 blockade in classical Hodgkin lymphoma. TCRdb's table, derived via immunoSEQ multiplex PCR, lists solely in-frame clones and lacks some. Found here are 25,000 to 35,000 clones, about 85% of them singletons; the top ten hold more than 0.95%. Sequencing used CD4+ T cells from blood. The receptor set was obtained from a human donor with classical Hodgkin lymphoma. The CDR3 runs from the conserved cysteine through the conserved F or W. The order of the fields is CDR3 protein, CDR3 DNA, J gene, D gene, V gene, clone size. D genes are given only for firm matches. Size values are once, few and many counts, or a class for expanded clones, and some rows have none.

CDR3aa: CASSLQRRASPFSSTDTQYF
CDR3nt: TGCGCCAGCAGCTTGCAAAGGAGGGCCTCTCCCTTCTCTAGCACAGATACGCAGTATTTT
j_gene: TRBJ2-3
d_gene: -
v_gene: TRBV5-1
abundance: -

CDR3aa: CASSLPTGNLQYF
CDR3nt: TGTGCCAGCAGTTTACCCACGGGGAACTTGCAGTACTTC
j_gene: TRBJ2-7
d_gene: -
v_gene: TRBV28
abundance: -

CDR3aa: CASSLTRPARPGELFF
CDR3nt: TGCGCCAGCAGTTTGACTCGACCAGCACGTCCCGGGGAGCTGTTTTTT
j_gene: TRBJ2-2
d_gene: -
v_gene: TRBV5-1
abundance: -

CDR3aa: CASSQGLAGQETQYF
CDR3nt: TGTGCCAGCAGCCAGGGACTAGCGGGGCAAGAGACCCAGTACTTC
j_gene: TRBJ2-5
d_gene: TRBD2
v_gene: TRBV7-7
abundance: -

CDR3aa: CASSLEGAYEQYF
CDR3nt: TGTGCCAGCAGCTTAGAGGGGGCATACGAGCAGTACTTC
j_gene: TRBJ2-7
d_gene: TRBD1
v_gene: TRBV7-9
abundance: -

CDR3aa: CASSPSAGGYNEQFF
CDR3nt: TGTGCCAGCTCACCCTCCGCGGGAGGCTACAATGAGCAGTTCTTC
j_gene: TRBJ2-1
d_gene: TRBD2
v_gene: TRBV18
abundance: -

CDR3aa: CASSLAGAGVNYGYTF
CDR3nt: TGTGCCAGCAGCTTAGCGGGCGCGGGAGTCAACTATGGCTACACCTTC
j_gene: TRBJ1-2
d_gene: -
v_gene: TRBV7-2
abundance: -

CDR3aa: CASSYTTRTDTQYF
CDR3nt: TGTGCCAGCAGTTACACCACTCGCACAGATACGCAGTATTTT
j_gene: TRBJ2-3
d_gene: -
v_gene: TRBV6-5
abundance: -

CDR3aa: CASSALGDRGNEAFF
CDR3nt: TGCGCCAGCAGCGCGTTGGGAGACAGGGGAAATGAAGCTTTCTTT
j_gene: TRBJ1-1
d_gene: TRBD1
v_gene: TRBV5-1
abundance: once

CDR3aa: CASSLNQGGGPPEAFF
CDR3nt: TGTGCCAGCAGCTTAAATCAGGGAGGGGGACCACCTGAAGCTTTCTTT
j_gene: TRBJ1-1
d_gene: -
v_gene: TRBV11-2
abundance: -

CDR3aa: CAIRGLAGDYEQFF
CDR3nt: TGTGCCATCAGGGGACTAGCGGGAGACTATGAGCAGTTCTTC
j_gene: TRBJ2-1
d_gene: TRBD2
v_gene: TRBV10-3
abundance: once

CDR3aa: CASSLSGRPEAFF
CDR3nt: TGTGCCAGCAGTTTATCCGGGCGCCCTGAAGCTTTCTTT
j_gene: TRBJ1-1
d_gene: -
v_gene: TRBV27
abundance: -

CDR3aa: CASSSDEQFF
CDR3nt: TGTGCCAGCAGTTCCGATGAGCAGTTCTTC
j_gene: TRBJ2-1
d_gene: -
v_gene: TRBV28
abundance: -

CDR3aa: CASSSFPGNTIYF
CDR3nt: TGCGCCAGCAGCTCCTTTCCCGGAAACACCATATATTTT
j_gene: TRBJ1-3
d_gene: -
v_gene: TRBV5-1
abundance: -

CDR3aa: CASSATGDGYTF
CDR3nt: TGCGCCAGCAGCGCCACAGGGGATGGCTACACCTTC
j_gene: TRBJ1-2
d_gene: TRBD1
v_gene: TRBV5-1
abundance: -

CDR3aa: CASSPNRDTYGYTF
CDR3nt: TGTGCCAGCTCTCCAAACCGGGACACCTATGGCTACACCTTC
j_gene: TRBJ1-2
d_gene: -
v_gene: TRBV18
abundance: -

CDR3aa: CASRRAPLNTEAFF
CDR3nt: TGTGCCAGCCGCCGGGCTCCTCTGAACACTGAAGCTTTCTTT
j_gene: TRBJ1-1
d_gene: -
v_gene: TRBV19
abundance: -

CDR3aa: CASSHRQAGANVLTF
CDR3nt: TGTGCCAGCAGTCATAGACAGGCTGGGGCCAACGTCCTGACTTTC
j_gene: TRBJ2-6
d_gene: -
v_gene: TRBV27
abundance: -

CDR3aa: CASSLSSTYNEQFF
CDR3nt: TGTGCCAGCAGCTTGAGTTCTACGTACAATGAGCAGTTCTTC
j_gene: TRBJ2-1
d_gene: -
v_gene: TRBV5-5
abundance: -

CDR3aa: CASSPTDSGSQVNTF
CDR3nt: TGTGCCAGCTCACCAACGGACAGCGGCAGCCAGGTGAACACCTTC
j_gene: TRBJ1-2
d_gene: -
v_gene: TRBV18
abundance: once

CDR3aa: CASSTSSGSTDTQYF
CDR3nt: TGCGCCAGCAGCACTTCTAGCGGTAGCACAGATACGCAGTATTTT
j_gene: TRBJ2-3
d_gene: TRBD2
v_gene: TRBV5-1
abundance: -

CDR3aa: CASRFSLGIYEQYF
CDR3nt: TGTGCCTCTCGTTTTAGTCTGGGTATCTACGAGCAGTACTTC
j_gene: TRBJ2-7
d_gene: -
v_gene: TRBV6-1
abundance: -

CDR3aa: CAISESGGNEQFF
CDR3nt: TGTGCCATCAGTGAGTCAGGTGGCAATGAGCAGTTCTTC
j_gene: TRBJ2-1
d_gene: -
v_gene: TRBV10-3
abundance: -

CDR3aa: CASSALAGGGGEQFF
CDR3nt: TGTGCCAGCAGTGCCCTAGCGGGAGGTGGTGGTGAGCAGTTCTTC
j_gene: TRBJ2-1
d_gene: TRBD2
v_gene: TRBV6-4
abundance: -

CDR3aa: CASMRTEQPQHF
CDR3nt: TGTGCCAGCATGAGGACCGAGCAGCCCCAGCATTTT
j_gene: TRBJ1-5
d_gene: -
v_gene: TRBV6-1
abundance: -

CDR3aa: CASRDRGGYGYTF
CDR3nt: TGTGCCAGCAGGGACAGGGGGGGCTATGGCTACACCTTC
j_gene: TRBJ1-2
d_gene: TRBD1
v_gene: TRBV6-1
abundance: -